Described below is a single TCR beta chain sequence and its context. The specificity of this receptor is unknown. Base qualities are not at hand, and no much larger clone is one base apart. Whole blood was collected in K2EDTA tubes by collaborating institutions according to the institutions' own protocols. For TCRbeta analysis, collaborator samples were shipped as frozen whole blood, as isolated PBMCs, or as DNA extracted from either sample type. TCRbeta CDR3 regions were amplified from genomic DNA by means of the immunoSEQ Assay, a bias-controlled multiplex PCR. The study's processing was this. The number of nucleated cells in each sample was estimated by amplification of reference gene primers within the assay. To quantify the absolute abundance of each unique TCRbeta CDR3 rearrangement, sequence reads were collapsed and filtered. For each sample, productive Simpson clonality was calculated as the square root of Simpson's diversity index over productive rearrangements. The clones in this table, taken by TCRdb from immuneACCESS, are in-frame only. Not every clone is retained; where verified, under half of the shortfall comes from an unresolved V gene, and the cause of the rest is unknown. The V and J calls and the clone size are those of that table, but D and trimming were determined from the DNA. Across this sample there are about 86,000 clones, with over 80% seen only once. Of the sample, more than 25% is held by the ten largest clones.

This record belongs to a study of blood T cell repertoires in COVID-19 (dated by TCRdb to between 2020 and 2021). With respect to the entire study: Samples from collaborators originated in the United States, Italy and Spain and spanned both the acute and convalescent phases of COVID-19. A de-identified subject ID, COVID-19 status, age in years and sex were almost always included in the sample metadata. The prospective study material was composed of cDNA or gDNA derived from T cells, B-cell-depleted T cells, or PBMCs. Where available, HLA class I and class II types were taken from metadata supplied by the sample provider and were not determined by assay-based typing. The repertoires were released in a freely available public database intended as a resource for research on the immune response to SARS-CoV-2. The dataset comprised deeply sampled blood TCRbeta repertoires from subjects exposed to, actively infected with, or recovered from COVID-19. Samples came from the ongoing ImmuneRACE study (first 160 participants) plus 1,254 subjects from 6 global collaborators.

Study-level results and caveats: The amount of clinical and demographic metadata varied by source and participant and was provided uncurated.

Looking up the germline V gene (reference sequence) yields CDR1 MNHNY and CDR2 SVGAGI. Counted from cysteine to phenylalanine, this CDR3 has 15 amino acids. The DNA shown is the 45-base CDR3, in frame from base 1. V trim: 4 bases; J trim: 0 bases; unmatched bases: 5. The sample was peripheral blood. The chain was built from TRBV6-6 and TRBJ2-7, with 8 bases in between that match TRBD1. This clonotype originated in a woman of 80 years or more with active or convalescent COVID-19. CDR3 region: CASSSGQEVSYEQYF. The DNA sequence is given as TGTGCCAGCAGTTCGGGACAGGAGGTCTCCTACGAGCAGTACTTC.